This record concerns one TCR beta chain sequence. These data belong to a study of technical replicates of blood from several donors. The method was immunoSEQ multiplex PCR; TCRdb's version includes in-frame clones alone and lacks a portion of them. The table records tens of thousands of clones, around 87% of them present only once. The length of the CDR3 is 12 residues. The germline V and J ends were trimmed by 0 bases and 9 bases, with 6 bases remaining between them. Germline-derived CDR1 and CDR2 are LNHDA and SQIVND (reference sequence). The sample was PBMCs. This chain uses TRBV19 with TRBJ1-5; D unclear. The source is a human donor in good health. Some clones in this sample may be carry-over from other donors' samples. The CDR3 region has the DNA TGTGCCAGTAGTATAGATATGCGGCCCCAGCATTTT. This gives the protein CASSIDMRPQHF.